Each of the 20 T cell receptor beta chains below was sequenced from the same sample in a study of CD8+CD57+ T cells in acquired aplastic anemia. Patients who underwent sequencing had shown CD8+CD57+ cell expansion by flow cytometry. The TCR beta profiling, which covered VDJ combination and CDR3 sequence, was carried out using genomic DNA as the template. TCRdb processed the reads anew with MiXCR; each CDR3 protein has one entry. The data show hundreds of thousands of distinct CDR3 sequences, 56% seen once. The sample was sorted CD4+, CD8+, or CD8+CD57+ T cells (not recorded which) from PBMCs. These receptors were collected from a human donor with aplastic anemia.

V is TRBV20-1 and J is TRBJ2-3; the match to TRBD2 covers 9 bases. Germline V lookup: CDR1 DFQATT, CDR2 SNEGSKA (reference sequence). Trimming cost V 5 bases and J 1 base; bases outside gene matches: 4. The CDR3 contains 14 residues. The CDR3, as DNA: TGCAGTGCTCGGACTAGCGCGGGCACAGATACGCAGTATTTT. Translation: CSARTSAGTDTQYF.

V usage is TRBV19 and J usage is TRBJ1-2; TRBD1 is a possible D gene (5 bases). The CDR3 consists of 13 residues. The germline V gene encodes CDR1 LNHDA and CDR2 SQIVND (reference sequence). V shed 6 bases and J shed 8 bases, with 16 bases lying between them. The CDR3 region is CASRHGQSGGYTF. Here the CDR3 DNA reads TGTGCCAGTAGGCACGGACAATCAGGCGGCTACACCTTC.

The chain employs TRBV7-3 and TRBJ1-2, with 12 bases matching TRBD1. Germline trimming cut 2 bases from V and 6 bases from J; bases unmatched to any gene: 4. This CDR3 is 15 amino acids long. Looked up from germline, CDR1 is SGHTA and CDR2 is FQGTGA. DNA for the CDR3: TGTGCCAGCAGCTTACTGGGACAGGGGGCGAATGGCTACACCTTC. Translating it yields CASSLLGQGANGYTF.

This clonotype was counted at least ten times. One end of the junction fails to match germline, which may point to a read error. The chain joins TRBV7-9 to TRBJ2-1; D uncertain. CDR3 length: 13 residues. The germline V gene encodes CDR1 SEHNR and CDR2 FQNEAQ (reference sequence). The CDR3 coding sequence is TGTGCCAGCAGCTTAGTGGCTCGCAATGTGCAGTTCTTC. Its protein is CASSLVARNVQFF.

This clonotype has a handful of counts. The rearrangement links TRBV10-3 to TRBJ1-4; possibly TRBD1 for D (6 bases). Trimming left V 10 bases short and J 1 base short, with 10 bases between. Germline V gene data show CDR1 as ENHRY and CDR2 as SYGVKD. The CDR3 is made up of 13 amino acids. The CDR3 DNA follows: TGTGCCAGTGGAGGGGGAACTAATGAAAAACTGTTTTTT. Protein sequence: CASGGGTNEKLFF.

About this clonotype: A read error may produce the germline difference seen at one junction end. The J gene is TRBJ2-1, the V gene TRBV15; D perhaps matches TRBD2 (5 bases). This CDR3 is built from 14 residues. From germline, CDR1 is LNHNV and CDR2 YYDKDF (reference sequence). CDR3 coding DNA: TGTGCCGCCAGCAGCTTCGGGATCTACAATGAGCAGTTCTTC. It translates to CAASSFGIYNEQFF.

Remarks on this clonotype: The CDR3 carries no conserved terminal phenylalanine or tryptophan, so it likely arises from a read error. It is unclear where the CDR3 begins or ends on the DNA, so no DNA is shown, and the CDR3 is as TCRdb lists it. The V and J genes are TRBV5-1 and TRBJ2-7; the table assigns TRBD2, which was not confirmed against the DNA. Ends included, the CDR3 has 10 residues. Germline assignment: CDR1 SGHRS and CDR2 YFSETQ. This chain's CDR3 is CASSPMFGGG.

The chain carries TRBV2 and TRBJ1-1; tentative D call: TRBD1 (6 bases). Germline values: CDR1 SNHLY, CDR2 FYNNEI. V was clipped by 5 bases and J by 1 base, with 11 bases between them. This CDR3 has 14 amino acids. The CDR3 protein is CASSSRTANTEAFF. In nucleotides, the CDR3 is TGTGCCAGCAGTTCCCGGACAGCGAACACTGAAGCTTTCTTT. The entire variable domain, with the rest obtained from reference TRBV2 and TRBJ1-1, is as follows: EPEVTQTPSHQVTQMGQEVILRCVPISNHLYFYWYRQILGQKVEFLVSFYNNEISEKSEIFDDQFSVERPDGSNFTLKIRSTKLEDSAMYFCASSSRTANTEAFFGQGTRLTVV.

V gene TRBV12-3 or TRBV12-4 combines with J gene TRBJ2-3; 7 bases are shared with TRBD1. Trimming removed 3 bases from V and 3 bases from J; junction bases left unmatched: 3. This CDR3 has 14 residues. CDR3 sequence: CASSLTGNTDTQYF. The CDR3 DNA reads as TGTGCCAGCAGTTTGACAGGGAATACAGATACGCAGTATTTT.

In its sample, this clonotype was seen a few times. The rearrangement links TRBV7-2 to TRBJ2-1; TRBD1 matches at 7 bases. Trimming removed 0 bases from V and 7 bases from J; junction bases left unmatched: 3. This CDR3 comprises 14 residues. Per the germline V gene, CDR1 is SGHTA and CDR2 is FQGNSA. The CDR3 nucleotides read TGTGCCAGCAGCTTAGCAGGGACAGAGAATGAGCAGTTCTTC. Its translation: CASSLAGTENEQFF.

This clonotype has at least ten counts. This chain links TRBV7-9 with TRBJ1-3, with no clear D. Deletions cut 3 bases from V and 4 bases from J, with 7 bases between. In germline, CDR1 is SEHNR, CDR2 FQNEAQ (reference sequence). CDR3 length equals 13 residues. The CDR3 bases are TGTGCCAGCAGCTTGGGTCAGGGAAACACCATATATTTT. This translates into CASSLGQGNTIYF.

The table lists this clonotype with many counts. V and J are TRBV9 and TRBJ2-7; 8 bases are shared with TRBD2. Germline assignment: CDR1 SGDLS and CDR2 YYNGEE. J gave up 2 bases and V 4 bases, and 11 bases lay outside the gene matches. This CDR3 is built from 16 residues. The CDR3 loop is CASSPRGSGTPYEQYF. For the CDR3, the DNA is TGTGCCAGCAGCCCACGGGGTAGCGGGACCCCCTACGAGCAGTACTTC.

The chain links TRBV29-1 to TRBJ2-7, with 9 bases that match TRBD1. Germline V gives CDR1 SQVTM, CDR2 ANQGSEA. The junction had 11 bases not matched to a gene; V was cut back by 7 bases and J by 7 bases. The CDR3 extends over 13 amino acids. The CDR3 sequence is CSGSGTGPFEQYF. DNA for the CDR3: TGCAGCGGATCCGGGACAGGGCCCTTTGAGCAGTACTTC.

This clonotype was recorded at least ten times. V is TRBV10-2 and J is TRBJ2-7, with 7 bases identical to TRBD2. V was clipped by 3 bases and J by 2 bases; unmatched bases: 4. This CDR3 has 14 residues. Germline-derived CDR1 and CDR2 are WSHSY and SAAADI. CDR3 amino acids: CASSDFLAAYEQYF. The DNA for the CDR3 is TGCGCCAGCAGTGATTTTCTAGCGGCCTACGAGCAGTACTTC.

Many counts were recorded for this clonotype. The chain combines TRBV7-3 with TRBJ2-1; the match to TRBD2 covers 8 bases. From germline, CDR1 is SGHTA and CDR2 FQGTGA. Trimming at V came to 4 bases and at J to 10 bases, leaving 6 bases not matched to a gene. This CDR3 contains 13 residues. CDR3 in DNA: TGTGCCAGCAGCTATAGCGGGGTTGGGGAGCAGTTCTTC. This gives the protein CASSYSGVGEQFF.

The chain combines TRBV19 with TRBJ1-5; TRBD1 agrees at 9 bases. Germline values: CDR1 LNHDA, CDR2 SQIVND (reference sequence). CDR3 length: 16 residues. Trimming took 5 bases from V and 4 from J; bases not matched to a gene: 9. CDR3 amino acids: CASSHPGQGLNQPQHF. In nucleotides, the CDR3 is TGTGCCAGTAGTCATCCGGGACAGGGATTGAATCAGCCCCAGCATTTT. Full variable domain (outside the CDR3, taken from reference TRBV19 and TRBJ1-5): DGGITQSPKYLFRKEGQNVTLSCEQNLNHDAMYWYRQDPGQGLRLIYYSQIVNDFQKGDIAEGYSVSREKKESFPLTVTSAQKNPTAFYLCASSHPGQGLNQPQHFGDGTRLSIL.

The CDR3 reads CASSVRDRASANTGELFF. DNA of the CDR3: TGTGCCAGCAGTGTACGGGACAGAGCATCCGCGAACACCGGGGAGCTGTTTTTT. The chain recombines TRBV25-1 with TRBJ2-2, with 7 nucleotides matching TRBD1. The CDR3 contains 18 residues. The junction had 11 bases not matched to a gene; V was cut back by 4 bases and J by 0 bases. CDR1 MGHDK and CDR2 SYGVNS come from the germline V gene. The variable domain in full, with the rest retrieved from reference TRBV25-1 and TRBJ2-2, is EADIYQTPRYLVIGTGKKITLECSQTMGHDKMYWYQQDPGMELHLIHYSYGVNSTEKGDLSSESTVSRIRTEHFPLTLESARPSHTSQYLCASSVRDRASANTGELFFGEGSRLTVL.

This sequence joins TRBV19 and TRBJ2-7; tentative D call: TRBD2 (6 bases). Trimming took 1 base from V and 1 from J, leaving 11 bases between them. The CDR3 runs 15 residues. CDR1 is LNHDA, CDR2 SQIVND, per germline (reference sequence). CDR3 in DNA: TGTGCCAGTAGTATAGTGGCGGGATTGTCCTACGAGCAGTACTTC. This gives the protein CASSIVAGLSYEQYF. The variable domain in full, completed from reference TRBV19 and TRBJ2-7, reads DGGITQSPKYLFRKEGQNVTLSCEQNLNHDAMYWYRQDPGQGLRLIYYSQIVNDFQKGDIAEGYSVSREKKESFPLTVTSAQKNPTAFYLCASSIVAGLSYEQYFGPGTRLTVT.

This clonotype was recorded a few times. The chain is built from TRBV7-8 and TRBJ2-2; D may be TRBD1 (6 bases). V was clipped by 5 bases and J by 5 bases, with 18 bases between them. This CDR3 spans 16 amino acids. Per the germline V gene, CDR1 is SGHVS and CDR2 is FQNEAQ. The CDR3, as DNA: TGTGCCAGCAGCCGGGCTGGGGGCCGGACGACCGGGGAGCTGTTTTTT. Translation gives CASSRAGGRTTGELFF. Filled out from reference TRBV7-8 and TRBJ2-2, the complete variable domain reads GAGVSQSPRYKVAKRGQDVALRCDPISGHVSLFWYQQALGQGPEFLTYFQNEAQLDKSGLPSDRFFAERPEGSVSTLKIQRTQQEDSAVYLCASSRAGGRTTGELFFGEGSRLTVL.

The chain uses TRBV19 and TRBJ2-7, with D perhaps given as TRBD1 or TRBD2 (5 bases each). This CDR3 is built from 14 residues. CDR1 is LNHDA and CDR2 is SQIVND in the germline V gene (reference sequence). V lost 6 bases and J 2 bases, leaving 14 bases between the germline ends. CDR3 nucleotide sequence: TGTGCCAGTAGCCCCGGGACGGATACCTACGAGCAGTACTTC. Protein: CASSPGTDTYEQYF. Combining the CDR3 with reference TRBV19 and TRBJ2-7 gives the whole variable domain DGGITQSPKYLFRKEGQNVTLSCEQNLNHDAMYWYRQDPGQGLRLIYYSQIVNDFQKGDIAEGYSVSREKKESFPLTVTSAQKNPTAFYLCASSPGTDTYEQYFGPGTRLTVT.